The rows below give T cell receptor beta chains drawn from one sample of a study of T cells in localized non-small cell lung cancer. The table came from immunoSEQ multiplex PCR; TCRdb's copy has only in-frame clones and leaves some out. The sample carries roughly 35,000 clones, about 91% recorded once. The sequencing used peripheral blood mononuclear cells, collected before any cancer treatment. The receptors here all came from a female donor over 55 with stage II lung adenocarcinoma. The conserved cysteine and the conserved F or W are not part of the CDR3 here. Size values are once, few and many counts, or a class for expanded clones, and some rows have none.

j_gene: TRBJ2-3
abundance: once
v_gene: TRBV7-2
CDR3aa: ASSSDREVTDTQY

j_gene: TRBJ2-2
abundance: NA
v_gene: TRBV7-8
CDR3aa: ASSLDPVPSGAGELF

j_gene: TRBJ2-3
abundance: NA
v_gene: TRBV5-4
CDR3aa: ASSPGQGADTQY

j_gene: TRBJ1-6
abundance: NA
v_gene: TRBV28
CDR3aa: ASSPRGFSSSPLH

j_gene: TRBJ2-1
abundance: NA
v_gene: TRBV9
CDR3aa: ASSPLHGGAKLTNEQF

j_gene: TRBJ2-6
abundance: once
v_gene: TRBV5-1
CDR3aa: ASSPETGSGANVLT

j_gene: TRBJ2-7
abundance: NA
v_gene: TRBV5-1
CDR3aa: ASSWDGYYEQY

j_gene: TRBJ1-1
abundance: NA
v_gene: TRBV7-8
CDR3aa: ASSLILGNTEAF

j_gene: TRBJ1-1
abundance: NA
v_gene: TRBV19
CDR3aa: ASSIEGGDTEAF

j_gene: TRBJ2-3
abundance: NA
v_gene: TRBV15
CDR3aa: ATSRGLAGLTDTQY

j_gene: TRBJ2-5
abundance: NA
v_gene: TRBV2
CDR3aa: ASRTSGRSPQETQY

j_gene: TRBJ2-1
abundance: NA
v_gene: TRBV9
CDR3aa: ASSAPGQGVDEQF

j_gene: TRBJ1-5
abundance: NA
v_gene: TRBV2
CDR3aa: ASSLDSSRPQH

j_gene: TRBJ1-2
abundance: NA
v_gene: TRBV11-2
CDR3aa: ASSSEGDGYT

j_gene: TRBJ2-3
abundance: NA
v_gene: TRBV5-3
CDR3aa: ARSLGGRAFTDTQY

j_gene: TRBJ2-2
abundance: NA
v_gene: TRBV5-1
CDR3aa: ASSHGTGGTGELF

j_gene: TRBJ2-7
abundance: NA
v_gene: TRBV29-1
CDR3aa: SVEVGEGGEQY